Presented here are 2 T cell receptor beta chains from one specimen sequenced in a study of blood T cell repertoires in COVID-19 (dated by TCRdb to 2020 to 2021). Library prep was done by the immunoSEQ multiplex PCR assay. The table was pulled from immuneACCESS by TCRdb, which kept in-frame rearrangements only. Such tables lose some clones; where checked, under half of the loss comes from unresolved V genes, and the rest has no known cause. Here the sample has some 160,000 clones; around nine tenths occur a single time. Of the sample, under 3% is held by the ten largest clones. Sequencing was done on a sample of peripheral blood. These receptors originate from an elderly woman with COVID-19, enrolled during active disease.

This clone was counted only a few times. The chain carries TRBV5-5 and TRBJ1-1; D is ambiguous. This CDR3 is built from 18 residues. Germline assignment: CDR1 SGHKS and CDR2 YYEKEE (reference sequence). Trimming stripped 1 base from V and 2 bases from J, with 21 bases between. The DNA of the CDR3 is TGTGCCAGCAGCTTGTTTATGTCTCCGAGCGGTCCCAACACTGAAGCTTTCTTT. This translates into CASSLFMSPSGPNTEAFF. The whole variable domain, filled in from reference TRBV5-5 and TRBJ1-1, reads DAGVTQSPTHLIKTRGQQVTLRCSPISGHKSVSWYQQVLGQGPQFIFQYYEKEERGRGNFPDRFSARQFPNYSSELNVNALLLGDSALYLCASSLFMSPSGPNTEAFFGQGTRLTVV.

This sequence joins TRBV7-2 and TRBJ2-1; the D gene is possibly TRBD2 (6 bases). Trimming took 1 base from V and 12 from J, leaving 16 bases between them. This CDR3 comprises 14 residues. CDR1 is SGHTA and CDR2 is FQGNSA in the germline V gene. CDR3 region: CASSLDNTSRRQFF. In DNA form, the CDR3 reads TGTGCCAGCAGCTTAGACAACACTAGCCGGCGGCAGTTCTTC.